This T cell receptor beta chain came from a study of identical twins. The CDR3 totals 15 residues. With 4 bases clipped from V and 6 bases from J, the junction kept 9 bases outside the gene matches. Germline lookup yields CDR1 SGDLS and CDR2 YYNGEE. A universal primer binding site was introduced by template switching. The final cDNA contained unique molecular identifiers. TCRdb recomputed calls from the 5' RACE reads with MiXCR, one row per CDR3 protein. In the table there are roughly 220,000 distinct CDR3 sequences, approximately 5.9% of which are singletons. This clonotype was observed at least ten times. Its antigen remains unidentified. Regarding the study as a whole: Part of the zero-insertion signal could reflect confounding by invariant MAIT and iNKT cells. An excess of low generation probability was shown by twin-shared out-of-frame alpha sequences.

These records were also assigned to another study, of T cells expressing NK-cell markers. From that second work: The eight sequenced donors comprised seven who were HCMV-seropositive and one who was seronegative.

This chain links TRBV9 with TRBJ2-1, with TRBD2 matching over 8 bases. The sequence was collected from a woman in her late teens or twenties in good health. Sequencing used CD8+ T cells sorted from blood. The CDR3 nucleotides are TGTGCCAGCAGCTTATACCCCGGGACTAGCAATGAGCAGTTCTTC. It codes for CASSLYPGTSNEQFF.